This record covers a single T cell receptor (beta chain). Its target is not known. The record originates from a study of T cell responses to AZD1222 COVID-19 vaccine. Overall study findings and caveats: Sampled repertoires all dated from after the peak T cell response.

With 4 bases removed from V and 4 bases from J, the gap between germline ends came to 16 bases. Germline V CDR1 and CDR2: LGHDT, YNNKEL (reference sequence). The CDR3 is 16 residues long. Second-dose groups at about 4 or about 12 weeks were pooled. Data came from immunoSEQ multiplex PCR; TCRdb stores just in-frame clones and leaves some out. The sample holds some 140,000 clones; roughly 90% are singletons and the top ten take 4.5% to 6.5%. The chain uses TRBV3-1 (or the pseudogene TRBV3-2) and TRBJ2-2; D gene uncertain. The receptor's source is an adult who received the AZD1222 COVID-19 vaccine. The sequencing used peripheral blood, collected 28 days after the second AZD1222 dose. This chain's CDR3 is CASSPPGRTGTGELFF. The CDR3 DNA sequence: TGTGCCAGCAGCCCCCCCGGCCGGACCGGCACCGGGGAGCTGTTTTTT.